This T cell receptor beta chain comes out of a study of cytomegalovirus exposure and HLA in healthy donors. Study results and caveats: Some TCR beta chains (roughly 160 of them) were listed as cytomegalovirus-associated. Subsequent analysis of the 95 to 150 validation repertoires found a tendency for first-cohort TCR clusters to co-occur. Most TCR sequences were seen very rarely across donors, but some public TCRs occurred in many.

As concerns this clone: Its antigen is unknown.

Separate from the roughly 630-subject first cohort was the 120-subject validation cohort, to which the donors belonged. TCRdb's table, derived via immunoSEQ multiplex PCR, lists solely in-frame clones and lacks some. The sample consists of more than 55,000 clones, nearly 90% of them appearing once. There are 15 residues in the CDR3. Germline CDR1 and CDR2: SGHVS and FQNEAQ. With 3 bases clipped from V and 0 bases from J, the junction kept 5 bases outside the gene matches. This rearrangement joins TRBV7-8 to TRBJ2-7, with 7 bases matching TRBD1. The sequence derives from a woman aged 18 to 35 in good health and CMV-seronegative. The sample was PBMCs. CDR3 in DNA: TGTGCCAGCAGCTTTTCCGACAGGGACTCCTACGAGCAGTACTTC. As protein: CASSFSDRDSYEQYF.